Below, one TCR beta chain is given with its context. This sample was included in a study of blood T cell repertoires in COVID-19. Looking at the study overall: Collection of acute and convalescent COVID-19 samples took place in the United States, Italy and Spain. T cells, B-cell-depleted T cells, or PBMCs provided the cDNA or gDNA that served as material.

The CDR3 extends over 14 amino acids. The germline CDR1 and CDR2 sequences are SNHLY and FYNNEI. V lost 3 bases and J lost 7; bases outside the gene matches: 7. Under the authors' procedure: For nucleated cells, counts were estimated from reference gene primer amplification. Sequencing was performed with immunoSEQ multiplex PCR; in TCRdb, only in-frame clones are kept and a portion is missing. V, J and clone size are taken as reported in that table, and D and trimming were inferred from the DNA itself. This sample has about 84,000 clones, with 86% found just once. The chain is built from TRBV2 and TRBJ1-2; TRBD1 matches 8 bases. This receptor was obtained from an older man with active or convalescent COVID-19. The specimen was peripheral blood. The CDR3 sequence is CASSDVTGVSGYTF. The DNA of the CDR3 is TGTGCCAGCAGTGATGTGACAGGGGTTTCTGGCTACACCTTC.